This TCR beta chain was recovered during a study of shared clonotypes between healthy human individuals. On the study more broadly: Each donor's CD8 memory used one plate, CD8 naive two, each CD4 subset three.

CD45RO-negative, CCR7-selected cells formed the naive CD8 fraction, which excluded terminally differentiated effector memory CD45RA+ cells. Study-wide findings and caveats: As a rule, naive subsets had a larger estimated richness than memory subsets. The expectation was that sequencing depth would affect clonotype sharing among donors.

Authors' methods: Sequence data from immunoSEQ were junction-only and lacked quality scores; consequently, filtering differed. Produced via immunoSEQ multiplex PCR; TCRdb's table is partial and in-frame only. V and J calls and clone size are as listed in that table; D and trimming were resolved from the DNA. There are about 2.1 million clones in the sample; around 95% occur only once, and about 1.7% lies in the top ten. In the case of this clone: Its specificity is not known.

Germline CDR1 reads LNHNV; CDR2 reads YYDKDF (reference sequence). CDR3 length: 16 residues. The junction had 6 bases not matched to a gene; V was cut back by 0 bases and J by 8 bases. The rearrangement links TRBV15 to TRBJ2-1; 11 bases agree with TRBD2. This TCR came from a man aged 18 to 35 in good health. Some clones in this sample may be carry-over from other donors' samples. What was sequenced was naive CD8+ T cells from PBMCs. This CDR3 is CATSRDLASGRYEQFF. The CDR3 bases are TGTGCCACCAGCAGAGATCTGGCTAGCGGGAGGTATGAGCAGTTCTTC. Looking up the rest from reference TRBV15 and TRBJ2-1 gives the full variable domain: DAMVIQNPRYQVTQFGKPVTLSCSQTLNHNVMYWYQQKSSQAPKLLFHYYDKDFNNEADTPDNFQSRRPNTSFCFLDIRSPGLGDTAMYLCATSRDLASGRYEQFFGPGTRLTVL.